A single sample gave rise to the 4 T cell receptor beta chains below, sequenced in a study of beta chain features in type 1 diabetes. Expressed TCRB transcripts were sequenced after all isolated RNA was converted to cDNA. This table comes from immunoSEQ multiplex PCR, and its TCRdb copy is limited to in-frame clones, with some not included. The sample lists some 150,000 clones, roughly 48% occurring once. The sample comprised Tregs from blood. The receptors stem from a man in his late teens or twenties in good health.

The CDR3 loop reads CASSPTTGPPYEQYF. The CDR3 coding sequence is TGTGCCAGCAGCCCAACGACAGGGCCTCCCTACGAGCAGTACTTC. The chain couples TRBV5-6 to TRBJ2-7; 7 bases match TRBD1. V dropped 4 bases and J dropped 2; count of bases not matched to a gene: 9. CDR1 and CDR2 from the germline V gene are SGHDT and YYEEEE. This CDR3 contains 15 residues. The full variable domain, completed using reference TRBV5-6 and TRBJ2-7, is DAGVTQSPTHLIKTRGQQVTLRCSPKSGHDTVSWYQQALGQGPQFIFQYYEEEERQRGNFPDRFSGHQFPNYSSELNVNALLLGDSALYLCASSPTTGPPYEQYFGPGTRLTVT.

This clone was seen more than once but under ten times. This rearrangement joins TRBV7-9 to TRBJ2-3; 7 bases line up with TRBD1. The CDR3 spans 15 residues. Germline V CDR1 and CDR2: SEHNR, FQNEAQ (reference sequence). V trimming: 5 bases; J trimming: 5 bases; junction bases outside the gene matches: 10. CDR3 sequence (DNA): TGTGCCAGCAGCCCAAGTAGGACAGGCAGAGATACGCAGTATTTT. Its translation: CASSPSRTGRDTQYF.

A few counts support this clone. The genes are TRBV7-8 and TRBJ2-2, with a possible D match to TRBD1 (5 bases). V lost 5 bases, J lost 8 bases, and 12 bases lay in between. CDR1 and CDR2 from the germline V gene are SGHVS and FQNEAQ. The CDR3 runs 13 residues. Here the CDR3 reads CASSPSRVGELFF. Here the CDR3 DNA reads TGTGCCAGCAGCCCATCCAGGGTGGGGGAGCTGTTTTTT.

The chain couples TRBV5-4 to TRBJ1-6; D call uncertain. The V and J ends lost 4 bases and 0 bases respectively, with 11 bases between them. This CDR3 is built from 16 residues. Germline CDR1 SGHNT, CDR2 YYREEE (reference sequence). CDR3 nucleotides: TGTGCCAGCAGCCGAGACGGGAGCTCCTATAATTCACCCCTCCACTTT. It specifies CASSRDGSSYNSPLHF.